This T cell receptor beta chain appears in the sequencing data of a study of blood T cell repertoires in COVID-19 (dated by TCRdb to 2020 to 2021). Concerning the study at large: Samples covering the acute and convalescent phases of COVID-19 were provided by collaborators in the United States, Italy and Spain. Where available, HLA class I and class II types were obtained from metadata supplied by the sample provider rather than from assay-based typing. The sample metadata nearly always contained a de-identified subject ID, COVID-19 status, age in years and sex. The material from the prospective study consisted of cDNA or gDNA derived from T cells, B-cell-depleted T cells, or PBMCs. The repertoires were released in a freely available public database meant as a resource for research on the immune response to SARS-CoV-2. Subjects who had been exposed to COVID-19, were actively infected with it, or had recovered from it provided the deeply sampled blood TCRbeta repertoires that made up the dataset. Samples were obtained from the ongoing ImmuneRACE study (first 160 participants) and from over 1,000 subjects provided by 6 global collaborators.

Turning to this clone: Its antigen remains undetermined. Base-call qualities are not available, and no considerably larger clone is one nucleotide away.

Whole blood was collected in K2EDTA tubes by collaborating institutions according to the institutions' own protocols. For TCRbeta analysis, collaborators shipped samples in one of three forms: frozen whole blood, isolated PBMCs, or DNA extracted from either of those sample types. V and J are trimmed by 2 bases and 0 bases, and the gene matches miss 3 bases of the junction. The germline V gene (reference sequence) supplies CDR1 LNHNV and CDR2 YYDKDF. Its CDR3 holds 17 amino acids, cysteine through phenylalanine. The DNA shown is the 51-base CDR3, in frame from base 1. TCRbeta CDR3 regions were amplified from genomic DNA by means of the immunoSEQ Assay, a bias-controlled multiplex PCR. On the authors' methods: The number of nucleated cells in each sample was estimated by amplification of reference gene primers within the assay. To quantify the absolute abundance of each unique TCRbeta CDR3 rearrangement, sequence reads were collapsed and filtered. For each sample, productive Simpson clonality was calculated as the square root of Simpson's diversity index across productive rearrangements. TCRdb obtained this table from immuneACCESS and retained in-frame rearrangements with V and J assigned. These tables miss some clones; where compared with another copy, unresolved V genes account for less than half of the shortfall, and the remainder is unexplained. V and J calls and clone size follow that table, whereas D and trimming were derived from the DNA. The sample profile shows fewer than 250,000 clones; around 91% of them were found once. The ten most abundant clones make up 4% to 6% of the sample.

Overall study outcomes, separate from this receptor: How much clinical and demographic metadata was included differed by source and by participant, and the metadata was provided uncurated.

The sequenced material came from peripheral blood. The chain links TRBV15 with TRBJ2-6, with 8 central nucleotides matching TRBD1. The receptor was isolated from a middle-aged woman with acute or convalescent COVID-19. The nucleotides read TGTGCCACCAGCAGACAGCAGGGGGCCTCTGGGGCCAACGTCCTGACTTTC. This gives the protein CATSRQQGASGANVLTF. Supplemented by the reference TRBV15 and TRBJ2-6 proteins around the CDR3, the complete variable domain is DAMVIQNPRYQVTQFGKPVTLSCSQTLNHNVMYWYQQKSSQAPKLLFHYYDKDFNNEADTPDNFQSRRPNTSFCFLDIRSPGLGDTAMYLCATSRQQGASGANVLTFGAGSRLTVL.